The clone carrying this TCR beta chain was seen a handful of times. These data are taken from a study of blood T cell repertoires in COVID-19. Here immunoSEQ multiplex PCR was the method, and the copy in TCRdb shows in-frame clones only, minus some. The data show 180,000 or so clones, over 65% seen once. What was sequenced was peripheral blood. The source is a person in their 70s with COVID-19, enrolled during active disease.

The CDR3 DNA reads TGTGCCAGCAGCTTAGAACTATATTCACCCCTCCACTTT. It encodes CASSLELYSPLHF. The chain carries TRBV11-2 and TRBJ1-6; unclear D gene. Between the trimmed V and J ends, which lost 0 bases and 8 bases, there was a span of 5 bases. The CDR3 covers 13 residues. The germline CDR1 and CDR2 sequences are SGHAT and FQNNGV.